The 3 T cell receptor beta chains in this list originate from one sample, sequenced in a study of beta chain features in type 1 diabetes. Regarding the study as a whole: Among patients with Type 1 diabetes, TCRB CDR3s were moderately but significantly shorter in every one of the four CD4+ subsets.

The antigens for these receptors are not known. The whole isolated RNA underwent reverse transcription, so sequencing captured expressed TCRB transcripts. This table comes from immunoSEQ multiplex PCR, and its TCRdb copy is limited to in-frame clones, with some not included. The table includes tens of thousands of clones, 60% to 75% detected once. Sequenced input: Tregs from blood. These receptors were collected from a young man with type 1 diabetes. Some clones in this sample may be carry-over from other donors' samples.

The gene calls are TRBV5-4 and TRBJ2-7; 9 nucleotides agree with TRBD1. Germline-derived CDR1 and CDR2 are SGHNT and YYREEE (reference sequence). The J segment lost 0 bases and the V segment lost 4 bases, leaving 5 bases of the junction unmatched. The CDR3 totals 15 residues. CDR3 nucleotides: TGTGCCAGCAGCCGAGGACAGGGGAGCTCCTACGAGCAGTACTTC. Translating it yields CASSRGQGSSYEQYF.

This clone was counted only a few times. V is TRBV4-2 and J is TRBJ2-3; the match to TRBD2 covers 8 bases. CDR1 and CDR2 from the germline V gene are LGHNA and YNFKEQ. CDR3 length: 15 residues. V lost 7 bases and J lost 2; bases outside the gene matches: 8. For the CDR3, the DNA is TGTGCCAGCAAGCTGGCGGGGGGCGCCACAGATACGCAGTATTTT. It is translated as CASKLAGGATDTQYF.

This clone has only a few counts. The chain links TRBV5-1 to TRBJ2-1; 12 positions match TRBD1. CDR3 size: 12 residues. V lost 0 bases, J lost 16 bases, and 2 bases stayed unmatched. Germline V CDR1 and CDR2: SGHRS, YFSETQ. CDR3 in DNA: TGCGCCAGCAGCTTGGGTGGGACAGGGGGCTTCTTC. Its protein is CASSLGGTGGFF.